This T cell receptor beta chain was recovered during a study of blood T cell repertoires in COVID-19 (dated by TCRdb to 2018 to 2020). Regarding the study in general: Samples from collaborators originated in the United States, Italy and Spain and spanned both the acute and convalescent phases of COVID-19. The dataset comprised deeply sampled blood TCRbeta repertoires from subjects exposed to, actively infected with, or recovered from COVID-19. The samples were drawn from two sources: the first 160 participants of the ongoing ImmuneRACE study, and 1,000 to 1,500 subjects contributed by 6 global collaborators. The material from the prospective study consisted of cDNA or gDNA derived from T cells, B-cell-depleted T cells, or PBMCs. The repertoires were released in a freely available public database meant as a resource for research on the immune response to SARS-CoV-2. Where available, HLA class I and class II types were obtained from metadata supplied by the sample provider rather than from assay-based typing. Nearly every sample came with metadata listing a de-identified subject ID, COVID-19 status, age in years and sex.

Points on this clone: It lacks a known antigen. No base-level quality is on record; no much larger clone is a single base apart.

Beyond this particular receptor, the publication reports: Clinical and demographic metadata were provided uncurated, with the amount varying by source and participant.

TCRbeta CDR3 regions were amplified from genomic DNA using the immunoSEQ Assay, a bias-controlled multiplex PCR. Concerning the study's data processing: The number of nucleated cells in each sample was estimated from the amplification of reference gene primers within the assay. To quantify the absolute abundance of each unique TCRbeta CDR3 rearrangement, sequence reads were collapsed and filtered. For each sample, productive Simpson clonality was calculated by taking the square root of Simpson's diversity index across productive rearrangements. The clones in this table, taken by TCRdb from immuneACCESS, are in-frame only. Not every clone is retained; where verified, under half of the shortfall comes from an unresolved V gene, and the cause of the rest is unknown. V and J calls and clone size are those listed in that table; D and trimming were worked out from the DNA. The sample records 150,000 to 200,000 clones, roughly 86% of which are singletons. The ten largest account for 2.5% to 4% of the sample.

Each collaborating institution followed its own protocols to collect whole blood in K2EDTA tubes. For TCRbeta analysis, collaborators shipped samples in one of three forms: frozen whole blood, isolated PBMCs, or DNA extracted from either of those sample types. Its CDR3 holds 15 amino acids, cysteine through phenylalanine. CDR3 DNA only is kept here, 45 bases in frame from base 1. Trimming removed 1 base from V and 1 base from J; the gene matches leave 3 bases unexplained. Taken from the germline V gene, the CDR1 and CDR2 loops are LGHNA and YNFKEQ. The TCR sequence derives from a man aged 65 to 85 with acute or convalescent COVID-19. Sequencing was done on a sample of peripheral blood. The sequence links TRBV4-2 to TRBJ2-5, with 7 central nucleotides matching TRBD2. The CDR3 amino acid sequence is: CASSQGGGIQETQYF. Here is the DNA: TGTGCCAGCAGCCAAGGGGGGGGGATCCAAGAGACCCAGTACTTC.